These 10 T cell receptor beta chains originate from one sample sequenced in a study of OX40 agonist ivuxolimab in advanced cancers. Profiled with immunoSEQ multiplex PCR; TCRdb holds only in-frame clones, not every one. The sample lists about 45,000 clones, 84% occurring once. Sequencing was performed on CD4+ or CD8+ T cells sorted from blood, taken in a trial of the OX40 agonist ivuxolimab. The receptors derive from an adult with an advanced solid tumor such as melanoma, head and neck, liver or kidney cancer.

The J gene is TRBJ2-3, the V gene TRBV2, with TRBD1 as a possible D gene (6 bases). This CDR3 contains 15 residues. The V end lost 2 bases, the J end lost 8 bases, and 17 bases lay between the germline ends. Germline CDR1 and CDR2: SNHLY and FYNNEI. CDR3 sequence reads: CASSEKGQGSGTQYF. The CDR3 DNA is TGTGCCAGCAGTGAAAAAGGGCAGGGGTCTGGTACGCAGTATTTT.

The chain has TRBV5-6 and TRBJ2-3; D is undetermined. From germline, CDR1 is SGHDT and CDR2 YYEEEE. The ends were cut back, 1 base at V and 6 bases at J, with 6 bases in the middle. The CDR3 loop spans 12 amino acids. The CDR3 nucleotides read TGTGCCAGCAGCTTGAGGGCCGATACGCAGTATTTT. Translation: CASSLRADTQYF.

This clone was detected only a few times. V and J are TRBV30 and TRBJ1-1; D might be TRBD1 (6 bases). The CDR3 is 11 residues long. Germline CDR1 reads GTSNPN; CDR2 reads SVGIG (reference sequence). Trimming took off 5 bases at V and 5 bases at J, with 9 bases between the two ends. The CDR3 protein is CAWQGRTEAFF. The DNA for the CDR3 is TGTGCCTGGCAGGGGAGGACTGAAGCTTTCTTT.

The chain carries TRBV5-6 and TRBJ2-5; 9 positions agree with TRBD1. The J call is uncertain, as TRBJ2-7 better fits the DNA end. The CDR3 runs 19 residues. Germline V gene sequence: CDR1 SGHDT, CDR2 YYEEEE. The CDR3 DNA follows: TGTGCCAGCAGCTTGAGAGGGACAGGGTTTCCCCAGGGGCCTTACGAGCAGTACTTC. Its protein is CASSLRGTGFPQGPYEQYF.

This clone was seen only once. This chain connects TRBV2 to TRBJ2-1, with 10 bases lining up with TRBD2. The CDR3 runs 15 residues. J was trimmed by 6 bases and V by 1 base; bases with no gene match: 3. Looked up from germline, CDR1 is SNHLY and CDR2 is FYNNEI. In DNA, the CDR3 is TGTGCCAGCAGTGAAGTGCTAGCGGGAGTCAATGAGCAGTTCTTC. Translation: CASSEVLAGVNEQFF. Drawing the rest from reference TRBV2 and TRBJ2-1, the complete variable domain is EPEVTQTPSHQVTQMGQEVILRCVPISNHLYFYWYRQILGQKVEFLVSFYNNEISEKSEIFDDQFSVERPDGSNFTLKIRSTKLEDSAMYFCASSEVLAGVNEQFFGPGTRLTVL.

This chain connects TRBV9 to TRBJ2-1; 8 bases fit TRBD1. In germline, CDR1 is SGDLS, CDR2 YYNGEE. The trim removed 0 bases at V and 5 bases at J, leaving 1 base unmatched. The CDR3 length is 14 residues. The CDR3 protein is CASSVGDRHNEQFF. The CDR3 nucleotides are TGTGCCAGCAGCGTAGGGGACAGGCACAATGAGCAGTTCTTC. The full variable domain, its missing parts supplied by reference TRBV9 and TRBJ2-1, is DSGVTQTPKHLITATGQRVTLRCSPRSGDLSVYWYQQSLDQGLQFLIQYYNGEERAKGNILERFSAQQFPDLHSELNLSSLELGDSALYFCASSVGDRHNEQFFGPGTRLTVL.

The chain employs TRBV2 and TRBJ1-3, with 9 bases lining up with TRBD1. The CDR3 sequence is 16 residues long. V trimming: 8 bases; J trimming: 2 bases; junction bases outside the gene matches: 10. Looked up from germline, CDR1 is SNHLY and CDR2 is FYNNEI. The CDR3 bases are TGTGCCAGCTCACCGGGACAGGGACTTACTGGAAACACCATATATTTT. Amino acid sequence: CASSPGQGLTGNTIYF.

The chain's CDR3 is CASTQGTGRSYEQYF. For the CDR3, the DNA is TGCGCCAGCACCCAAGGGACAGGTCGCTCCTACGAGCAGTACTTC. The genes are TRBV5-1 and TRBJ2-7; 8 positions match TRBD1. The CDR3 totals 15 residues. The V and J ends lost 6 bases and 0 bases, in that order; junction bases with no gene match: 8. The germline V gene has CDR1 SGHRS and CDR2 YFSETQ.

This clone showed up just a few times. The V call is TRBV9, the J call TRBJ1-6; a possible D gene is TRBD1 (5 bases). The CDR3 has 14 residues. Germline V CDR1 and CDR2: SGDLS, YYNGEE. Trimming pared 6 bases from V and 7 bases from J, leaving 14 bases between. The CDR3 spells CASTRDGSNSPLHF. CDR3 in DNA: TGTGCCAGCACCCGGGACGGGAGCAATTCACCCCTCCACTTT. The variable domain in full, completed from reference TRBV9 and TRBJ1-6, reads DSGVTQTPKHLITATGQRVTLRCSPRSGDLSVYWYQQSLDQGLQFLIQYYNGEERAKGNILERFSAQQFPDLHSELNLSSLELGDSALYFCASTRDGSNSPLHFGNGTRLTVT.

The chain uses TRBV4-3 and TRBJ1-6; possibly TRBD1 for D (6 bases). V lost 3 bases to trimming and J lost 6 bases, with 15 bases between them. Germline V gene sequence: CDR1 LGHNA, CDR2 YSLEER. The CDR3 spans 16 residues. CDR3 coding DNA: TGCGCCAGCAGCCATGACGGGAGGGGGGGTAATTCACCCCTCCACTTT. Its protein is CASSHDGRGGNSPLHF.